This T cell receptor (beta chain) was captured by sequencing in a study of response to subunit inactivated influenza vaccine. V was clipped by 6 bases and J by 1 base; unmatched bases: 5. The CDR3 has 14 amino acids. This clonotype was recorded at least ten times. One entry per CDR3 protein, called by TCRdb with MiXCR from the RT-PCR reads. The sample carries about 160,000 distinct CDR3 sequences, about 11% recorded once. The V gene is TRBV12-3 or TRBV12-4, the J gene TRBJ1-2; 7 nucleotides align to TRBD1. Material: CD8+ T cells sorted from PBMCs, obtained roughly 24 months after vaccination. The receptor comes from a man between 50 and 70 years old who received an inactivated influenza vaccine. This chain's CDR3 is CASSTDRDNYGYTF. The CDR3 region has the DNA TGTGCCAGCAGCACTGACAGGGATAACTATGGCTACACCTTC.